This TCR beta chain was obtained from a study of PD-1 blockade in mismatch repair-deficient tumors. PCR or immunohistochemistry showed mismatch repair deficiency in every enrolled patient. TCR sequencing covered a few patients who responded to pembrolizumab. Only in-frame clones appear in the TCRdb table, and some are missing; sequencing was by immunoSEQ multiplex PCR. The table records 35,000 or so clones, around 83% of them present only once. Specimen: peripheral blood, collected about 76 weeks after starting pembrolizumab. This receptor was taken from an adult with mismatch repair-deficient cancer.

The CDR3 spells CASSLSGSHPYNEQFF. DNA for the CDR3: TGTGCCAGCAGCCTTAGCGGGAGTCATCCCTACAATGAGCAGTTCTTC. V and J are TRBV7-2 and TRBJ2-1, with 9 bases fitting TRBD2. This CDR3 has 16 residues. CDR1 and CDR2 (germline): SGHTA, FQGNSA. The V and J ends lost 5 bases and 2 bases, in that order; junction bases with no gene match: 7.